Below are 8 T cell receptor beta chains sequenced from a single sample in a study of cytomegalovirus exposure and HLA in healthy donors. PCR employed 60 Vbeta and 13 Jbeta primers. Generated by immunoSEQ multiplex PCR, the TCRdb table keeps only in-frame clones and is missing some. The table shows roughly 150,000 clones, with about 85% occurring only once. Sequenced: PBMCs. The source is a woman aged 18-29 years in good health and CMV-seronegative.

The V and J genes are TRBV4-3 and TRBJ2-7; 9 bases line up with TRBD1. The germline CDR1 and CDR2 sequences are LGHNA and YSLEER. The V and J ends lost 0 bases and 4 bases, in that order; junction bases with no gene match: 4. The CDR3 runs to 15 residues. In nucleotides, the CDR3 is TGCGCCAGCAGCCAAGATTACAGGGGGCTATACGAGCAGTACTTC. Translating gives CASSQDYRGLYEQYF.

This rearrangement joins TRBV20-1 to TRBJ2-7; D gene unclear. Trimming shortened V by 8 bases and J by 5 bases, and 10 bases separated the two germline ends. Germline V gene lookup returns CDR1 DFQATT and CDR2 SNEGSKA (reference sequence). The CDR3 is 10 amino acids. The CDR3 nucleotides are TGCAGTCCCCTCGGTAACGAGCAGTACTTC. It specifies CSPLGNEQYF.

The count of this clone is one. The J gene is TRBJ2-5, the V gene TRBV14, with D uncertain. The CDR3 runs to 12 residues. CDR1 and CDR2 from the germline V gene are SGHDN and FVKESK. V was clipped by 3 bases and J by 4 bases, with 6 bases between them. CDR3 in DNA: TGTGCCAGCAGCCAGAGCTTAGAGACCCAGTACTTC. Its translation is CASSQSLETQYF.

In this sample, this clone turned up once. The gene calls are TRBV7-3 and TRBJ2-7; D may be TRBD2 (5 bases). The germline V gene has CDR1 SGHTA and CDR2 FQGTGA. The V end was cut by 6 bases, the J end by 2 bases, with 11 bases between. This CDR3 has 13 amino acids. The CDR3 sequence: CASRADGAYEQYF. In DNA form, the CDR3 reads TGTGCCAGCAGAGCGGACGGAGCCTACGAGCAGTACTTC.

The chain uses TRBV27 and TRBJ2-3; 15 bases line up with TRBD2. The V gene end was trimmed by 7 bases and the J gene end by 2 bases; junction bases not matched to a gene: 4. The CDR3 consists of 16 residues. Germline V gene lookup returns CDR1 MNHEY and CDR2 SMNVEV (reference sequence). The CDR3 coding sequence is TGTGCCAGCAAACGGACTAGCGGGGGGGCCACAGATACGCAGTATTTT. It yields the protein CASKRTSGGATDTQYF.

The gene calls are TRBV5-1 and TRBJ2-2; 9 positions agree with TRBD1. J lost 6 bases, V lost 5 bases, and 20 bases had no gene match. Germline CDR1 reads SGHRS; CDR2 reads YFSETQ. CDR3 length equals 19 residues. CDR3 loop: CASRSGQGRTSGLAGELFF. CDR3 nucleotides: TGCGCCAGCAGGAGCGGACAGGGGCGAACGTCCGGATTGGCCGGGGAGCTGTTTTTT.

CDR3 amino acids: CASSDGQGGNEQFF. CDR3 nucleotide sequence: TGTGCCAGCAGTGACGGACAGGGTGGGAATGAGCAGTTCTTC. This chain connects TRBV6-4 to TRBJ2-1; 8 bases line up with TRBD1. The CDR3 is 14 residues long. V lost 2 bases and J lost 7; bases outside the gene matches: 4. CDR1 MRHNA and CDR2 SNTAGT come from the germline V gene.

The table lists this clone with a few counts. In DNA, the CDR3 is TGTGCCAGCAGAACAGGGTCTGATGGCTACACCTTC. Its protein is CASRTGSDGYTF. The rearrangement joins TRBV27 to TRBJ1-2, with a weak D call TRBD1 (6 bases). Trimming pared 6 bases from V and 6 bases from J, leaving 11 bases between. Germline CDR1 MNHEY, CDR2 SMNVEV (reference sequence). The CDR3 has 12 residues.